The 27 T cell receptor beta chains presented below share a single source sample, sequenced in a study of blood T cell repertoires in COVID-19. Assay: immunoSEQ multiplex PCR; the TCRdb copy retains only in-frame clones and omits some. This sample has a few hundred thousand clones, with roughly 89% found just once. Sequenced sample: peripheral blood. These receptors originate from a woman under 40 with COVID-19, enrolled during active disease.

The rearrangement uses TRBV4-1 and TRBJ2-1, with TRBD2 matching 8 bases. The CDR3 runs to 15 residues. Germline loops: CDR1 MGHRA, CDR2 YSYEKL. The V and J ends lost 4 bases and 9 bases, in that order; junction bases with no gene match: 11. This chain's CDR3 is CASSRPGTRSGEQFF. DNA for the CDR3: TGCGCCAGCAGCCGACCCGGGACTAGATCTGGTGAGCAGTTCTTC.

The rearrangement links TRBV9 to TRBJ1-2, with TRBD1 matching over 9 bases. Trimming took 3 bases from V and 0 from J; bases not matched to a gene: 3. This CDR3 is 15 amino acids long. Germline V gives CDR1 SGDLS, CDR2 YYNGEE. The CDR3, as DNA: TGTGCCAGCAGCGCTACAGGGGGCACTAACTATGGCTACACCTTC. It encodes CASSATGGTNYGYTF.

The CDR3, as DNA: TGTGCCAGCAGGGTGGGAGAAACACCTAATTCACCCCTCCACTTT. This translates into CASRVGETPNSPLHF. The V gene is TRBV2, the J gene TRBJ1-6, with D unclear. CDR3 size: 15 residues. Trimming cost V 6 bases and J 6 bases, with 15 bases left between them. Per the germline V gene, CDR1 is SNHLY and CDR2 is FYNNEI.

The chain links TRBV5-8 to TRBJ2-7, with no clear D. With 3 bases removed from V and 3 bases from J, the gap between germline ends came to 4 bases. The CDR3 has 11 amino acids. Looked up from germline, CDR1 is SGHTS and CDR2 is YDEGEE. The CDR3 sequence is CASSSYYEQYF. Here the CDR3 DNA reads TGTGCCAGCAGCTCCTACTACGAGCAGTACTTC. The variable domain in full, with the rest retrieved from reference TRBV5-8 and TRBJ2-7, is EAGVTQSPTHLIKTRGQQATLRCSPISGHTSVYWYQQALGLGLQFLLWYDEGEERNRGNFPPRFSGRQFPNYSSELNVNALELEDSALYLCASSSYYEQYFGPGTRLTVT.

The CDR3 is CASSQDYGGEQFF. The CDR3 bases are TGTGCCAGCAGCCAAGATTACGGGGGTGAGCAGTTCTTC. The chain employs TRBV3-1 (or the pseudogene TRBV3-2) and TRBJ2-1, with D possibly being TRBD2 (6 bases). Germline values: CDR1 LGHDT, CDR2 YNNKEL (reference sequence). This CDR3 region has 13 residues. Trimming took 0 bases from V and 9 from J, leaving 9 bases between them.

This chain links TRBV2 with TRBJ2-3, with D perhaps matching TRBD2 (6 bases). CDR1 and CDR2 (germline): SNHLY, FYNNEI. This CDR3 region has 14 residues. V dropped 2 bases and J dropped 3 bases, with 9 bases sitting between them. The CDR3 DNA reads TGTGCCAGCAGTGAATCGGGGGATACAGATACGCAGTATTTT. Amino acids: CASSESGDTDTQYF.

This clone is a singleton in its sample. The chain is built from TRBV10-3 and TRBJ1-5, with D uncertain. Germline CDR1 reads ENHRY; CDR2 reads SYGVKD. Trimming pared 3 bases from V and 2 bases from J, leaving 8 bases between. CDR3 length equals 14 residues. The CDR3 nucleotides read TGTGCCATCAGTGACTATTCTGGCAATCAGCCCCAGCATTTT. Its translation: CAISDYSGNQPQHF.

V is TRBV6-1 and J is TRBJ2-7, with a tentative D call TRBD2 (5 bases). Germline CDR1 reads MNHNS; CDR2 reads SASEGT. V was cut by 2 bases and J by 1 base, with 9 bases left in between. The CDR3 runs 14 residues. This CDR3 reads CASSEIPGSYEQYF. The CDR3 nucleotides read TGTGCCAGCAGTGAAATTCCGGGATCCTACGAGCAGTACTTC.

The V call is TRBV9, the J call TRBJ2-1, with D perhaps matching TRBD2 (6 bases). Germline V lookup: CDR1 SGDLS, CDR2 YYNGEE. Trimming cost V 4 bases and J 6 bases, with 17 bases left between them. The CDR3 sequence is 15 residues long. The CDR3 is CASSPDGGPSNEQFF. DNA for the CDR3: TGTGCCAGCAGCCCAGATGGAGGGCCGAGCAATGAGCAGTTCTTC.

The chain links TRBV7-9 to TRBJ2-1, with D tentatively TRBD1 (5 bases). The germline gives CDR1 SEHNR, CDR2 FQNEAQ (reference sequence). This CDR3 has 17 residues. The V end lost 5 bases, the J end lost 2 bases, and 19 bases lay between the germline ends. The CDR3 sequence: CASSPPLWGETYNEQFF. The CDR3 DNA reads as TGTGCCAGCAGCCCTCCCTTATGGGGCGAGACCTACAATGAGCAGTTCTTC.

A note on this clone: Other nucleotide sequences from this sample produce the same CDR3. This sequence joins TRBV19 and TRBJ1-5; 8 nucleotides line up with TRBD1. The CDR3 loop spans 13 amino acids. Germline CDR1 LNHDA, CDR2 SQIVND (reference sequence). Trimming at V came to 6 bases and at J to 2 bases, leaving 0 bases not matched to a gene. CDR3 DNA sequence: TGTGCCAGTAGGGACAGGGGCAATCAGCCCCAGCATTTT. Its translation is CASRDRGNQPQHF.

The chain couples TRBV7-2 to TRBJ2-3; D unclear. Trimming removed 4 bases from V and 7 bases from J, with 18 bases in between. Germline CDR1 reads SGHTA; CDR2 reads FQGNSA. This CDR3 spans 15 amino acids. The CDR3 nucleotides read TGTGCCAGCAGCTCCGACCCCGGGTTCACGTATACGCAGTATTTT. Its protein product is CASSSDPGFTYTQYF.

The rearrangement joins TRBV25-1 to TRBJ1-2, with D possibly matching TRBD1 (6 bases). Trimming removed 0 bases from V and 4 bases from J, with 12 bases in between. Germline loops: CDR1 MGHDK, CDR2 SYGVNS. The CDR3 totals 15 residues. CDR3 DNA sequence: TGTGCCAGCAGTGAATATACAGCCAGGGGCTATGGCTACACCTTC. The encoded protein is CASSEYTARGYGYTF.

CDR3 sequence: CASASEMNEKLFF. In DNA form, the CDR3 reads TGTGCCAGCGCTTCTGAGATGAATGAAAAACTGTTTTTT. The chain combines TRBV2 with TRBJ1-4; no definite D call. The CDR3 spans 13 residues. Germline values: CDR1 SNHLY, CDR2 FYNNEI. Trimming removed 8 bases at V and 5 bases at J, with 12 bases between.

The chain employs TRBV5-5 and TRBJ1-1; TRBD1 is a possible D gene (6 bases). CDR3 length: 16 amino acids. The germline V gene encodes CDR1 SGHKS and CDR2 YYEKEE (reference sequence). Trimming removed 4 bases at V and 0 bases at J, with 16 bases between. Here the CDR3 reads CASSPPRGDMNTEAFF. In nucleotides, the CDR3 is TGTGCCAGCAGCCCTCCCCGGGGGGACATGAACACTGAAGCTTTCTTT.

The CDR3 nucleotides read TGTGCCAGCAGCGTAGGGGGAGGGGTAGGGGAAAAACTGTTTTTT. This encodes CASSVGGGVGEKLFF. The chain combines TRBV9 with TRBJ1-4; TRBD1 might be the D (5 bases). The V end was cut by 0 bases, the J end by 8 bases, with 14 bases between. Germline V lookup: CDR1 SGDLS, CDR2 YYNGEE. The CDR3 extends over 15 amino acids. The full variable domain, with the rest looked up from reference TRBV9 and TRBJ1-4, is DSGVTQTPKHLITATGQRVTLRCSPRSGDLSVYWYQQSLDQGLQFLIQYYNGEERAKGNILERFSAQQFPDLHSELNLSSLELGDSALYFCASSVGGGVGEKLFFGSGTQLSVL.

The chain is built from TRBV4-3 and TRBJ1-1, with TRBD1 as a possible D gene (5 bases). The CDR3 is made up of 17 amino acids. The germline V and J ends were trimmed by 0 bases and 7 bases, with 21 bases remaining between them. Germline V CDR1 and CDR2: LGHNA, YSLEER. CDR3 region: CASSQDPGSTGVSEAFF. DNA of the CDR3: TGCGCCAGCAGCCAAGATCCGGGGAGCACGGGGGTGAGTGAAGCTTTCTTT.

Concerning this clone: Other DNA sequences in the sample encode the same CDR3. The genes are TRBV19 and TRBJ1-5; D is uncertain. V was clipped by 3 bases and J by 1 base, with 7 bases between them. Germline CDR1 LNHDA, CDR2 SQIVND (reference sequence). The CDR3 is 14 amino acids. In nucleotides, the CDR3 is TGTGCCAGTAGTATTGGAGGGAGCAATCAGCCCCAGCATTTT. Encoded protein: CASSIGGSNQPQHF.

The CDR3 loop is CASSAGQGYTF. The CDR3 coding sequence is TGTGCCAGCAGCGCAGGACAGGGCTACACCTTC. The chain joins TRBV9 to TRBJ1-2; weak D call: TRBD1 (6 bases). The CDR3 is made up of 11 amino acids. V lost 3 bases to trimming and J lost 8 bases, with 8 bases between them. Germline V lookup: CDR1 SGDLS, CDR2 YYNGEE.

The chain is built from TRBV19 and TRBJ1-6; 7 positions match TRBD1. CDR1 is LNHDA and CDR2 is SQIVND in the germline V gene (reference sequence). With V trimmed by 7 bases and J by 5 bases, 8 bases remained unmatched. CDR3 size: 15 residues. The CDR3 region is CASNLQGRNNSPLHF. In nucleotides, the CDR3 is TGTGCCAGTAACCTACAGGGGAGAAATAATTCACCCCTCCACTTT.

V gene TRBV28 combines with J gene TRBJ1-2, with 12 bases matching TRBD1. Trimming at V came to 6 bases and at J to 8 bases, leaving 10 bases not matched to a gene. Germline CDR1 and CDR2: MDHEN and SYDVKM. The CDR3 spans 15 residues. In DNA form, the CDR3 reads TGTGCCAGCAGCTCCCCGGGACAGGGGGCGACGGGCTACACCTTC. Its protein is CASSSPGQGATGYTF.

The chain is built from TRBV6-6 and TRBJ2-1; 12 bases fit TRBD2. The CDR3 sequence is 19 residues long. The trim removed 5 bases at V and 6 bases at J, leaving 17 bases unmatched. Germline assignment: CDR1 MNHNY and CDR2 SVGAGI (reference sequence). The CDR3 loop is CASSPEVILAGGRTNEQFF. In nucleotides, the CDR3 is TGTGCCAGCAGTCCCGAGGTTATACTAGCGGGGGGCCGTACCAATGAGCAGTTCTTC.

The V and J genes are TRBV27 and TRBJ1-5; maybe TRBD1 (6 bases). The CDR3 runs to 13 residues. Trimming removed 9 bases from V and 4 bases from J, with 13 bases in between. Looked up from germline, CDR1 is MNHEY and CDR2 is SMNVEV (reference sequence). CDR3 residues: CASRQDRNQPQHF. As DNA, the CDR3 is TGTGCCAGTCGACAGGACCGAAATCAGCCCCAGCATTTT.

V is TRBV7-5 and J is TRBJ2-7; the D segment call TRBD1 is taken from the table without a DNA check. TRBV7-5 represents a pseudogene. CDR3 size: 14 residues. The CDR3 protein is CVRSFQQGPYEQYF. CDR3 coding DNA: TGTGTCAGAAGCTTCCAACAGGGGCCCTACGAGCAGTACTTC.

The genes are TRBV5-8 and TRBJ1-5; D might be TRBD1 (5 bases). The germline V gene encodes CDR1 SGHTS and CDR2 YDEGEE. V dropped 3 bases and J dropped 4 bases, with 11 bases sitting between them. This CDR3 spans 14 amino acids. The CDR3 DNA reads TGTGCCAGCAGCTCCGGACACCTAAATCAGCCCCAGCATTTT. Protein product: CASSSGHLNQPQHF.

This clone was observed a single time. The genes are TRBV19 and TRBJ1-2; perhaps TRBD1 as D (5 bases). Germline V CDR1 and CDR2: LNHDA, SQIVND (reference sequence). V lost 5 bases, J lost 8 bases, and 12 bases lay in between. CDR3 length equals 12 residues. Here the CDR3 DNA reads TGTGCCAGTAGTGGGCAGGGCCGGGGCTACACCTTC. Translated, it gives CASSGQGRGYTF.

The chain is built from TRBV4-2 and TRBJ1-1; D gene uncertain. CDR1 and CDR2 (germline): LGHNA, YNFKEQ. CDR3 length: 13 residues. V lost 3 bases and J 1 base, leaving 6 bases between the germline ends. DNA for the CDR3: TGTGCCAGCAGCCAGGGCACGAACACTGAAGCTTTCTTT. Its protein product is CASSQGTNTEAFF.